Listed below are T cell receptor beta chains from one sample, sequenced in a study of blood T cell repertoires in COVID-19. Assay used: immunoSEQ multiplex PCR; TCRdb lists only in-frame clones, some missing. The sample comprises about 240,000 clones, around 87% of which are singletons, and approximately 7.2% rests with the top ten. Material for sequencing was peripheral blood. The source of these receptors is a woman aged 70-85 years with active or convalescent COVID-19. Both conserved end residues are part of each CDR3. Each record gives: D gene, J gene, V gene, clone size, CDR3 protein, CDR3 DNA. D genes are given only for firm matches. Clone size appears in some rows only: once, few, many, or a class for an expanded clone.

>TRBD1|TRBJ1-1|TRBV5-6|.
CASIRQGRENTEAFF
TGTGCCAGCATACGACAGGGGCGGGAGAACACTGAAGCTTTCTTT
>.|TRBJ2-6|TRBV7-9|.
CASSLNPPGAGANVLTF
TGTGCCAGCAGCTTAAACCCCCCGGGAGCCGGGGCCAACGTCCTGACTTTC
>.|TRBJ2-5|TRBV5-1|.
CASSLGLREETQYF
TGCGCCAGCAGTCTGGGCCTTCGAGAGGAGACCCAGTACTTC
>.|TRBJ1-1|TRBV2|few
CATWGAMNTEAFF
TGTGCCACGTGGGGAGCGATGAACACTGAAGCTTTCTTT
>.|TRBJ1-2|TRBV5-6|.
CASSWRAADGYTF
TGTGCCAGCAGCTGGCGGGCAGCGGATGGCTACACCTTC
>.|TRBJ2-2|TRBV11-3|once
CASSLDSGATGELFF
TGTGCCAGCAGCTTAGACTCTGGGGCGACCGGGGAGCTGTTTTTT
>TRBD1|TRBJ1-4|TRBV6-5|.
CASSYWDRGRGEKLFF
TGTGCCAGCAGTTATTGGGACAGGGGGCGCGGAGAAAAACTGTTTTTT
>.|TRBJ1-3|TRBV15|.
CATSRDRGGNTIYF
TGTGCCACCAGCAGGGACAGAGGGGGAAACACCATATATTTT
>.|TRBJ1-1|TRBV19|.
CASSIIRATEAFF
TGTGCCAGTAGTATTATCAGGGCCACTGAAGCTTTCTTT
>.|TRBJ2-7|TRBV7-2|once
CASSLATGNGGEQYF
TGTGCCAGCAGCTTAGCAACAGGGAATGGCGGAGAGCAGTACTTC
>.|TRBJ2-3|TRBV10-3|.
CAISESTPGTQYF
TGTGCCATCAGTGAGTCCACCCCGGGGACGCAGTATTTT
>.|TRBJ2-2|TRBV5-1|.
CASSLAGRSTGELFF
TGCGCCAGCAGCTTGGCGGGAAGGAGCACCGGGGAGCTGTTTTTT
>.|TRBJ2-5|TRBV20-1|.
CSARGGETQYF
TGCAGTGCCAGGGGTGGAGAGACCCAGTACTTC
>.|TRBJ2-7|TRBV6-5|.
CASSYRGIGYYEQYF
TGTGCCAGCAGTTACCGAGGGATCGGATACTACGAGCAGTACTTC
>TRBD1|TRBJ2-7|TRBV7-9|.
CASSAMTGGAYEQYF
TGTGCCAGCAGCGCGATGACAGGGGGCGCGTACGAGCAGTACTTC
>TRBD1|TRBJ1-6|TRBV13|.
CASSAWDSRSPLHF
TGTGCCAGCAGCGCCTGGGACAGTCGTTCACCCCTCCACTTT
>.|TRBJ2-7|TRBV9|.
CASSVGTFLSRGSYEQYF
TGTGCCAGCAGCGTAGGGACTTTCCTTTCCCGGGGCTCCTACGAGCAGTACTTC
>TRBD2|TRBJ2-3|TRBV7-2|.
CASSLAPGLARPTDTQYF
TGTGCCAGCAGCTTAGCGCCTGGACTAGCGAGGCCCACAGATACGCAGTATTTT
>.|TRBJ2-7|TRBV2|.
CASSQGPPDEQYF
TGTGCCAGCAGCCAGGGGCCCCCAGACGAGCAGTACTTC
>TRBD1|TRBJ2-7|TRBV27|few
CASSLSFVDRLRF
TGTGCCAGCAGTCTCTCATTTGTGGACAGGTTGAGGTTC
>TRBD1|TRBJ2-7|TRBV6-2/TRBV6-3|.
CASSPLSGTATSYEQYF
TGTGCCAGCAGTCCACTATCCGGGACAGCCACCTCCTACGAGCAGTACTTC
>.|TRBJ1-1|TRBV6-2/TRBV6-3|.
CASSPSTNTEAFF
TGTGCCAGCAGCCCGAGTACGAACACTGAAGCTTTCTTT
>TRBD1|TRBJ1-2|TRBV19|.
CASSTTRQGLGYGYTF
TGTGCCAGTAGTACCACCAGACAGGGTCTTGGCTATGGCTACACCTTC
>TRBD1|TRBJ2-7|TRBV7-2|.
CASSLRQGGYEQYF
TGTGCCAGCAGCCTCCGACAGGGGGGATACGAGCAGTACTTC
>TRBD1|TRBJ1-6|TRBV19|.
CASTGTGTGGSDSPLHF
TGTGCCAGTACCGGGACCGGGACAGGGGGCTCGGATTCACCCCTCCACTTT
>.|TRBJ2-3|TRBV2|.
CASRWTERLSDTQYF
TGTGCCAGCAGGTGGACAGAGAGGCTTTCGGATACGCAGTATTTT
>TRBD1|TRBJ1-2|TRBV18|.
CASSPDRVPFGYTF
TGTGCCAGCTCACCCGACAGGGTACCATTCGGCTACACCTTC
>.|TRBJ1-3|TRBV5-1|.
CASSLEGGRGNTIYF
TGCGCCAGCAGCTTGGAGGGGGGGCGCGGAAACACCATATATTTT
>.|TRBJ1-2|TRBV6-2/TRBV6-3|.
CVSSIYTGDYGYTF
TGTGTCAGCAGCATCTATACGGGGGACTATGGCTACACCTTC
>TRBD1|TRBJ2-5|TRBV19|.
CASKRSGQDSKTQYF
TGTGCCAGTAAGCGGTCGGGACAGGATTCGAAGACCCAGTACTTC
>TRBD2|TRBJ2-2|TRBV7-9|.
CASSLGGGGGTGELFF
TGTGCCAGCAGCTTGGGAGGCGGGGGAGGCACCGGGGAGCTGTTTTTT
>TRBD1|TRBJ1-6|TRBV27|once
CASSLRTGTSYNSPLHF
TGTGCCAGCAGTTTAAGGACAGGGACATCCTATAATTCACCCCTCCACTTT
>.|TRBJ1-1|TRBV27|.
CASWGGANTEAFF
TGTGCCAGCTGGGGGGGGGCGAACACTGAAGCTTTCTTT
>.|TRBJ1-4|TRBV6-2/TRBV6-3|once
CASSLEHNEKLFF
TGTGCCAGCAGCTTGGAGCATAATGAAAAACTGTTTTTT
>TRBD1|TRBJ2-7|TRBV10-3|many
CANSGTGTVFAYEQYF
TGTGCCAACTCCGGGACAGGGACTGTATTCGCCTACGAGCAGTACTTC
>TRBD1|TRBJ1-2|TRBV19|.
CASSMGQGVANYGYTF
TGTGCCAGTAGTATGGGGCAGGGGGTCGCTAACTATGGCTACACCTTC
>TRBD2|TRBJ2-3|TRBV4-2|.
CASSTTSGVSRDTQYF
TGTGCCAGCAGCACGACTAGCGGGGTTTCTAGAGATACGCAGTATTTT
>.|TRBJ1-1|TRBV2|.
CASTLGGGSLFGDTEAFF
TGTGCCAGCACCCTCGGAGGAGGGTCGTTGTTCGGGGACACTGAAGCTTTCTTT
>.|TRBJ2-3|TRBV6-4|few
CASKRGSSTDTQYF
TGTGCCAGCAAAAGGGGGTCGAGCACAGATACGCAGTATTTT
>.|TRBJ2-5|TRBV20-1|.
CSASGGETQYF
TGCAGTGCTAGCGGCGGGGAGACCCAGTACTTC
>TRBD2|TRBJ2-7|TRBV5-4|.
CASSLAGRDEQYF
TGTGCCAGCAGCTTGGCGGGGAGGGACGAGCAGTACTTC
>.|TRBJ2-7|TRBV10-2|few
CASSESRTAYEQYF
TGCGCCAGCAGTGAGTCCCGGACAGCCTACGAGCAGTACTTC
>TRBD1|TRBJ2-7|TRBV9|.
CASSVDRGYEQYF
TGTGCCAGCAGCGTTGACAGGGGCTACGAGCAGTACTTC
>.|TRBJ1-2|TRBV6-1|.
CASSEGGYYGYTF
TGTGCCAGCAGTGAAGGAGGGTACTATGGCTACACCTTC
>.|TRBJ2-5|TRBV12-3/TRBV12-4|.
CACQGGQETQYF
TGTGCCTGTCAGGGGGGCCAGGAGACCCAGTACTTC
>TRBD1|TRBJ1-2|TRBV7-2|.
CASSSQGGNYGYTF
TGTGCCAGCAGCTCACAGGGGGGGAACTATGGCTACACCTTC